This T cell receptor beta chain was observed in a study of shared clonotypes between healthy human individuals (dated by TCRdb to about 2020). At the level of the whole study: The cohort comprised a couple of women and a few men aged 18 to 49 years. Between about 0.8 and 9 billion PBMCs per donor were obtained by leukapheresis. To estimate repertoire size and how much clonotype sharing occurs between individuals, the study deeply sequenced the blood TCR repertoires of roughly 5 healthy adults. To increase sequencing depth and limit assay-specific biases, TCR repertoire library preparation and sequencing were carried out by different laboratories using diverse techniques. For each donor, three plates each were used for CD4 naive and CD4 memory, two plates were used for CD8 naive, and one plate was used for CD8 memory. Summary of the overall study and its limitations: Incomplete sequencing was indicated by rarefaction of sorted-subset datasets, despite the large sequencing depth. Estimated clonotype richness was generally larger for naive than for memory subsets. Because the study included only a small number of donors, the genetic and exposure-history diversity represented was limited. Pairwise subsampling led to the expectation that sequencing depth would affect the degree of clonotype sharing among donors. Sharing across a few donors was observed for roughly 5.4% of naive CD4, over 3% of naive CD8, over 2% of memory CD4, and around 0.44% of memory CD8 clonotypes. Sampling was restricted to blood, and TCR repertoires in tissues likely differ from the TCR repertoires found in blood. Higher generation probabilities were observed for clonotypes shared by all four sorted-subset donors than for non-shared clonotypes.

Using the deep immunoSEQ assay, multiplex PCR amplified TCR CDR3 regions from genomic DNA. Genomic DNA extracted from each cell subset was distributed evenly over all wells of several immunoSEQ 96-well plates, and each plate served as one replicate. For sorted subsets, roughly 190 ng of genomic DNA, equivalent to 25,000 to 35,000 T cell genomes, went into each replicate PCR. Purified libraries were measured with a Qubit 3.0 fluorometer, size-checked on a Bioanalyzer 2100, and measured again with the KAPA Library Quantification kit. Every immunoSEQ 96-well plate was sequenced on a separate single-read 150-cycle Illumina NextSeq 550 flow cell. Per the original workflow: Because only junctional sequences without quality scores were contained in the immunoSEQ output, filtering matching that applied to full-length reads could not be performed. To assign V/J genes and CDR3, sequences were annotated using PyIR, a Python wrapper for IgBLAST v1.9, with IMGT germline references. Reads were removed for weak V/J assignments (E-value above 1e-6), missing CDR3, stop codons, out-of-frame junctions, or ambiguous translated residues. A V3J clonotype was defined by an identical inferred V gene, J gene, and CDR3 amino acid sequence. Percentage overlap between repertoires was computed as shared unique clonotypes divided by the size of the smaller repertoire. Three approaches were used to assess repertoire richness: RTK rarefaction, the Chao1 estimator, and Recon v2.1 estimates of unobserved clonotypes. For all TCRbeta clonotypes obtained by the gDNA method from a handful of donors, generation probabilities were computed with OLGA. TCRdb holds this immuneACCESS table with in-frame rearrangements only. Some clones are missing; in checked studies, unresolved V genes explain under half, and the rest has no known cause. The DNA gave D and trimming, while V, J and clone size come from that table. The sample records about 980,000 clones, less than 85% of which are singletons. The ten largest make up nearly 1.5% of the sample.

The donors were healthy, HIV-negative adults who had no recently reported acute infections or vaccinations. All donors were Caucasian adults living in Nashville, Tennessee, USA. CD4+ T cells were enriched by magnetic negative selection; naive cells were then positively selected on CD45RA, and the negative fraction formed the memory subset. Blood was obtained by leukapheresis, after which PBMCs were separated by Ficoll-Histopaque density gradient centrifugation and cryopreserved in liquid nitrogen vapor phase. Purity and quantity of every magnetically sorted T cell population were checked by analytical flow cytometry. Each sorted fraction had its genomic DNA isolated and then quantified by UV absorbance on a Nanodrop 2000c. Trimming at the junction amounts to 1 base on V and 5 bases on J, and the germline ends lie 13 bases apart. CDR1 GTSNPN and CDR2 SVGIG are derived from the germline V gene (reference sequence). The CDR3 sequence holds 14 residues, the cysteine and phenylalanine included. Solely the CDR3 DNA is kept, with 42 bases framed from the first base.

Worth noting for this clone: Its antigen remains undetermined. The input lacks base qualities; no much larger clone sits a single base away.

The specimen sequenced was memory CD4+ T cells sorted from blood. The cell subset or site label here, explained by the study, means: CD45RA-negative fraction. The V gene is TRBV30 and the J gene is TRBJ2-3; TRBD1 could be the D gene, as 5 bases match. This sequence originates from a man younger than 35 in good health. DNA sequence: TGTGCCTGGAGTGGGCCAGGGTCAAGAGATACGCAGTATTTT. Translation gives CAWSGPGSRDTQYF.